Below, one T cell receptor (beta chain) is given with its context. No antigen is known for it. The PCR employed 60 Vbeta primers together with 13 Jbeta primers. Produced via immunoSEQ multiplex PCR; TCRdb's table is partial and in-frame only. The data show fewer than 200,000 clones, 80% seen once. This sample was taken from a study of cytomegalovirus exposure and HLA in healthy donors. General observations from the study: Sequencing depth roughly uniform across donors was assumed in presence/absence analyses. Across HLA loci, a later analysis found differing TCR association rates, with DRB1 most and HLA-C fewest. V- and J-gene trimming of TCR beta was linked (in a later analysis) to a missense DCLRE1C variant. The dataset shows that most TCR sequences were rare, while some public TCRs occurred in many donors.

This CDR3 comprises 19 residues. CDR1 and CDR2 (germline): SQVTM, ANQGSEA. After removal of 2 bases from V and 4 bases from J, the junction contained 12 bases not matched to a gene. Sequencing was done on a sample of PBMCs. The receptor's source is a woman in her fifties or sixties in good health and CMV-seropositive. V and J are TRBV29-1 and TRBJ2-3, with 16 bases aligning to TRBD2. CDR3 sequence reads: CSVEKEGTSGGANPDTQYF. The CDR3 nucleotides are TGCAGCGTTGAAAAGGAGGGGACTAGCGGGGGGGCAAACCCAGATACGCAGTATTTT.